Listed below are T cell receptor beta chains from one sample, sequenced in a study of blood T cells in healthy people across ages. TCRdb passed the 5' RACE reads through MiXCR, listing each CDR3 protein once. The sample contains some 1.1 million distinct CDR3 sequences, 30% to 40% of which appear only once. The sample was blood. All receptors come from a man between 18 and 29 years old in good health. Both conserved end residues are part of each CDR3. The D gene is left open where the match is weak. Clone sizes are given selectively: once, few, many, or a class where the clone is expanded.

v_gene: TRBV15; abundance: few; j_gene: TRBJ1-4; d_gene: -; CDR3aa: CATSSYTGPYEKLFF; CDR3nt: TGTGCCACCAGCAGTTACACGGGCCCGTACGAAAAACTGTTTTTT
v_gene: TRBV24-1; abundance: -; j_gene: TRBJ1-4; d_gene: -; CDR3aa: CATSRGGVETYEKLFF; CDR3nt: TGTGCCACCAGCCGAGGGGGAGTTGAAACCTATGAAAAACTGTTTTTT
v_gene: TRBV29-1; abundance: -; j_gene: TRBJ2-5; d_gene: TRBD1; CDR3aa: CSVEDRQGSFLQGTQYF; CDR3nt: TGCAGCGTTGAAGATCGACAGGGGTCGTTTCTCCAAGGGACCCAGTACTTC
v_gene: TRBV20-1; abundance: -; j_gene: TRBJ1-1; d_gene: -; CDR3aa: CSAPSEVNTEAFF; CDR3nt: TGCAGTGCCCCCTCCGAGGTGAACACTGAAGCTTTCTTT
v_gene: TRBV9; abundance: -; j_gene: TRBJ2-2; d_gene: TRBD1; CDR3aa: CASSVTGTANTGELFF; CDR3nt: TGTGCCAGCAGCGTTACCGGGACAGCAAACACCGGGGAGCTGTTTTTT
v_gene: TRBV4-3; abundance: few; j_gene: TRBJ1-6; d_gene: -; CDR3aa: CASSNRDNSPLHF; CDR3nt: TGCGCCAGCAGCAACAGGGATAATTCACCCCTCCACTTT
v_gene: TRBV12-5; abundance: few; j_gene: TRBJ1-4; d_gene: -; CDR3aa: CASGFLVRTPATNEKLFF; CDR3nt: TGTGCTAGTGGTTTCCTAGTCCGGACGCCTGCAACTAATGAAAAACTGTTTTTT
v_gene: TRBV11-2; abundance: -; j_gene: TRBJ2-4; d_gene: -; CDR3aa: CASSLGPGGDIQYF; CDR3nt: TGTGCCAGCAGCTTAGGACCCGGGGGAGACATTCAGTACTTC
v_gene: TRBV7-2; abundance: -; j_gene: TRBJ1-4; d_gene: -; CDR3aa: CASSLGGRGKLFF; CDR3nt: TGTGCCAGCAGCTTAGGCGGGAGAGGAAAACTGTTTTTT
v_gene: TRBV7-7; abundance: -; j_gene: TRBJ2-1; d_gene: -; CDR3aa: CASSSGVVSSYNEQFF; CDR3nt: TGTGCCAGCAGCTCAGGGGTTGTTTCCTCCTACAATGAGCAGTTCTTC
v_gene: TRBV4-3; abundance: -; j_gene: TRBJ2-5; d_gene: TRBD1; CDR3aa: CASSQDRVHEQYF; CDR3nt: TGCGCCAGCAGCCAGGACAGGGTACATGAGCAGTACTTC
v_gene: TRBV10-2; abundance: few; j_gene: TRBJ2-7; d_gene: -; CDR3aa: CASRFRALAGDEQYF; CDR3nt: TGCGCCAGCAGGTTCAGGGCATTAGCTGGGGACGAGCAGTACTTC
v_gene: TRBV20-1; abundance: -; j_gene: TRBJ2-5; d_gene: -; CDR3aa: CSAGAQETQYF; CDR3nt: TGCAGTGCTGGAGCCCAAGAGACCCAGTACTTC
v_gene: TRBV30; abundance: few; j_gene: TRBJ2-1; d_gene: -; CDR3aa: CAWSVWDYNEQFF; CDR3nt: TGTGCCTGGAGTGTATGGGACTACAATGAGCAGTTCTTC
v_gene: TRBV20-1; abundance: few; j_gene: TRBJ2-5; d_gene: -; CDR3aa: CSAGGQGRDEQYF; CDR3nt: TGCAGTGCTGGGGGCCAGGGAAGGGATGAGCAGTACTTC
v_gene: TRBV7-9; abundance: -; j_gene: TRBJ1-1; d_gene: -; CDR3aa: CASSSLAGLGTEAFF; CDR3nt: TGTGCCAGCAGCAGTCTCGCCGGGCTAGGCACTGAAGCTTTCTTT
v_gene: TRBV20-1; abundance: -; j_gene: TRBJ1-3; d_gene: TRBD1; CDR3aa: CSAQRLDGQGTGNTIYF; CDR3nt: TGCAGTGCTCAACGGCTGGATGGACAGGGGACTGGAAACACCATATATTTT
v_gene: TRBV3-1; abundance: -; j_gene: TRBJ2-1; d_gene: -; CDR3aa: CASSLRAVGTRDEQFF; CDR3nt: TGTGCCAGCAGCCTTAGAGCGGTCGGGACACGCGATGAGCAGTTCTTC
v_gene: TRBV20-1; abundance: -; j_gene: TRBJ2-3; d_gene: TRBD2; CDR3aa: CSARRLAELATDTQYF; CDR3nt: TGCAGTGCTAGGAGACTAGCGGAGCTAGCCACAGATACGCAGTATTTT
v_gene: TRBV4-1; abundance: -; j_gene: TRBJ2-5; d_gene: TRBD2; CDR3aa: CASSPRLAGPSYNEQYF; CDR3nt: TGCGCCAGCAGCCCCCGACTAGCGGGGCCATCGTACAATGAGCAGTACTTC
v_gene: TRBV20-1; abundance: -; j_gene: TRBJ1-6; d_gene: -; CDR3aa: CSAIEGDRGGSPLHF; CDR3nt: TGCAGTGCTATAGAAGGGGACCGGGGCGGGTCACCCCTCCACTTT
v_gene: TRBV2; abundance: -; j_gene: TRBJ1-2; d_gene: TRBD1; CDR3aa: CAGSEDPTGTYGYTF; CDR3nt: TGTGCCGGCAGTGAAGATCCGACAGGGACATATGGCTACACCTTC